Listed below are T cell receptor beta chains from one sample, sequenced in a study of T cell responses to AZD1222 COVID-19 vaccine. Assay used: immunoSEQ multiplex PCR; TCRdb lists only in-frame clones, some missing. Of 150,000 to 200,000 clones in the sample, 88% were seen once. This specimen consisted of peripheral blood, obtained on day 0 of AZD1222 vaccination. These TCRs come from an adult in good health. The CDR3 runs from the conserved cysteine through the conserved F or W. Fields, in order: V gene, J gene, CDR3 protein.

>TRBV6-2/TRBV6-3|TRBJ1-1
CASSYSTGVTEAFF
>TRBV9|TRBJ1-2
CASSPWGLYGYTF
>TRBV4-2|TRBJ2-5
CASSQVAETQYF
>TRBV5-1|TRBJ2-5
CASDTGATRETQYF
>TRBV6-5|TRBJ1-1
CASSYGFDSHTEAFF
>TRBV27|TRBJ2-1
CASKLAGVYNEQFF
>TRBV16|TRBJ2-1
CASSQNSFYNEQFF
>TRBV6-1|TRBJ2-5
CASSEEQGGRETQYF
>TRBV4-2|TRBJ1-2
CASSQATGSFDNYGYTF
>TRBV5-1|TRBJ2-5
CASSLERGTQYF
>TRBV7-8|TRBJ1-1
CASCLISGLNTEAFF
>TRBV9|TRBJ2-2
CASSPLIGIIGELFF
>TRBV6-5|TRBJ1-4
CASSYEAGNEKLFF
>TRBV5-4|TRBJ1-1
CASSLDPLEAFF
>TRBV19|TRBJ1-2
CASSLQSTGLNYGYTF
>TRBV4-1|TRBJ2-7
CASSQDPGQGFYEQYF
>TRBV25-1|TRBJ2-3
CASSLDRDTDTQYF
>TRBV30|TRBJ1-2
CAWRFRAGVGYTF
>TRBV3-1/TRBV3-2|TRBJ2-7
CASSPHGVVYEQYF
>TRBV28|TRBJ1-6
CASTPGDREASPLHF
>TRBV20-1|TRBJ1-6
CSASGGNSPLHF
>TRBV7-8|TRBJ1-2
CASSLDSGPLYGYTF
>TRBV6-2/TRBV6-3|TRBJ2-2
CASSPGTGDTGELFF
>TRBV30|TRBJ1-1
CAWITRQGTQAFF
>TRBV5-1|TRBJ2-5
CASSQIHRGLETQYF
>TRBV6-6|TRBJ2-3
CASSQSHLPGQNTQYF
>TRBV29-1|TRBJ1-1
CSTGKQAHEAFF
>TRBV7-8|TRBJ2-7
CASSFLESSYEQYF
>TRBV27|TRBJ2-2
CASSPSGRHTGELFF
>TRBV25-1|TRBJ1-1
CASSEYRETGGNTEAFF
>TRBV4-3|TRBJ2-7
CASSQARGLYEQYF
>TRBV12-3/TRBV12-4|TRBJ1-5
CASSPYSNQPQHF
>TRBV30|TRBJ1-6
CAWSTTGGFSPLHF
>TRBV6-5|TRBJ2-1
CASRTLVVGEQFF
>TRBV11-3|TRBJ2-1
CASSSGQGFGNEQFF
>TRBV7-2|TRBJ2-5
CASSPIIAGEKETQYF
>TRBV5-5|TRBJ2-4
CASSSRQGLRGIQYF
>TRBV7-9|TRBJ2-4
CASSLTKQGEFKNIQYF
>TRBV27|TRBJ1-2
CASSPRTGQGYGYTF
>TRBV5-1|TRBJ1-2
CASSVGQGVFGYTF
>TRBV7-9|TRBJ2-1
CASSPRRNHNEQFF
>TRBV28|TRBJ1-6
CASSSYGQGHSSPLHF
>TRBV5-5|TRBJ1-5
CASSLDRGSNQPQHF